This T cell receptor (beta chain) is from a study of shared clonotypes between healthy human individuals. Study-wide findings and caveats: Rarefaction showed that sequencing of sorted subsets was incomplete (despite large depth). Naive subsets generally had larger estimated richness than memory subsets.

Profiled with immunoSEQ multiplex PCR; TCRdb holds only in-frame clones, not every one. The table records about a million clones, around 76% of them present only once. The V end was cut by 8 bases, the J end by 1 base, with 12 bases between. Germline assignment: CDR1 MDHEN and CDR2 SYDVKM. The CDR3 runs to 13 residues. Recent vaccinations or acute infections were absent in the healthy HIV-negative adult donors. Only Caucasian adults living in Nashville, Tennessee made up the donor group. Regarding this clone: Its target is not known.

The V call is TRBV28, the J call TRBJ2-7, with D possibly TRBD2 on 6 matching bases. The TCR was taken from a man aged 18 to 30 in good health. Sequencing was carried out using memory CD4+ T cells sorted from blood. This sample's subset: CD45RA-negative fraction. In nucleotides, the CDR3 is TGTGCCAGCTGGAGGGGCTCTTCCTACGAGCAGTACTTC. Amino acids: CASWRGSSYEQYF.